This T cell receptor (beta chain) emerged from a study of shared clonotypes between healthy human individuals. Details on this clone: Antigen: not known.

Sequencing used immunoSEQ multiplex PCR; TCRdb keeps in-frame clones, though not all of them. This table has under 2.5 million clones, 85% to 95% appearing once. The trim removed 6 bases at V and 3 bases at J, leaving 12 bases unmatched. Germline values: CDR1 MNHEY, CDR2 SMNVEV (reference sequence). The CDR3 sequence is 17 residues long. Study-level points and caveats: In the sorted subsets, rarefaction showed sequencing was incomplete despite large depth.

The sample taken for sequencing was naive CD4+ T cells from PBMCs. As to subset: CD45RA+ positively selected. This TCR was sampled from a man aged 18 to 30 in good health. Some clones in this sample may be carry-over from other donors' samples. The chain recombines TRBV27 with TRBJ2-3; 10 bases agree with TRBD1. DNA of the CDR3: TGTGCCAGCAGACCCTCCCCGGGACAGGGGTCGACAGATACGCAGTATTTT. Amino acid sequence: CASRPSPGQGSTDTQYF.